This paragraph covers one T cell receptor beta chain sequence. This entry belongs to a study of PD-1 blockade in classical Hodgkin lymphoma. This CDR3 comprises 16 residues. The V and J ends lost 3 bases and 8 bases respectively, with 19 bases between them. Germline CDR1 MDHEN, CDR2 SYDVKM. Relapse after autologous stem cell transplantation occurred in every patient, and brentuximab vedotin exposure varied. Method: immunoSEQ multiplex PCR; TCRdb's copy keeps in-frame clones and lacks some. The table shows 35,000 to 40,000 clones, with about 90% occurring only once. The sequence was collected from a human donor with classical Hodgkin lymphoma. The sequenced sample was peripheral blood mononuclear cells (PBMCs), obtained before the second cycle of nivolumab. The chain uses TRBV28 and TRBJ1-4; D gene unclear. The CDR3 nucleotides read TGTGCCAGCAGTTTTTTGTCCGGAGTAGCCGAAGAAAAACTGTTTTTT. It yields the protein CASSFLSGVAEEKLFF.